The 26 T cell receptor beta chains given below trace back to one sample, sequenced in a study of T and B cells in COVID-19 patients. TRB was amplified from about 240-490 ng of blood genomic DNA. TRB rearrangements were amplified by multiplex PCR with BIOMED2 TRB-A/B primers. TCRdb redid the calling of the multiplex PCR reads with MiXCR, one entry per CDR3 protein. The table has 15,000 to 20,000 distinct CDR3 sequences, over 30% seen once. The sample consisted of blood. Receptors originate from a human donor with active COVID-19.

This clonotype came up a few times. CDR3 in amino acids: CATNAGGSTDTQYF. For the CDR3, the DNA is TGTGCCACCAATGCGGGGGGGAGCACAGATACGCAGTATTTT. The chain has TRBV15 and TRBJ2-3; 9 nucleotides agree with TRBD2. V lost 7 bases to trimming and J lost 0 bases; unmatched junction nucleotides: 2. The CDR3 consists of 14 residues. The germline V gene encodes CDR1 LNHNV and CDR2 YYDKDF (reference sequence).

This rearrangement joins TRBV7-2 to TRBJ2-5; 12 bases match TRBD2. CDR1 is SGHTA and CDR2 is FQGNSA in the germline V gene. V trimming: 2 bases; J trimming: 6 bases; junction bases outside the gene matches: 7. The CDR3 extends over 16 amino acids. CDR3 nucleotide sequence: TGTGCCAGCAGCTTACGGCTAGCGGGGGGGCCAAAGACCCAGTACTTC. Its translation is CASSLRLAGGPKTQYF.

This clonotype was picked up a small number of times. The J gene is TRBJ1-2, the V gene TRBV6-5, with D perhaps matching TRBD1 (5 bases). V lost 8 bases, J lost 4 bases, and 8 bases lay in between. CDR3 length equals 11 residues. CDR1 is MNHEY and CDR2 is SVGAGI in the germline V gene. Written as DNA, the CDR3 is TGTGCCAGCCAGACAGCCTATGGCTACACCTTC. It encodes CASQTAYGYTF.

This clonotype turned up a few times. The chain links TRBV6-5 to TRBJ1-1; D possibly corresponds to TRBD1 (5 bases). V shed 1 base and J shed 5 bases, with 11 bases lying between them. In germline, CDR1 is MNHEY, CDR2 SVGAGI. The length of the CDR3 is 14 residues. The DNA of the CDR3 is TGTGCCAGCAGTTACTTTGGAGGGGTAACTGAAGCTTTCTTT. This codes for CASSYFGGVTEAFF.

CDR3 sequence reads: CASSIERQGGSYGYTF. CDR3 in DNA: TGTGCCAGTAGTATTGAACGACAGGGGGGAAGCTATGGCTACACCTTC. The chain joins TRBV19 to TRBJ1-2; TRBD1 aligns across 9 bases. Trimming cost V 3 bases and J 4 bases; bases outside gene matches: 9. CDR1 and CDR2 (germline): LNHDA, SQIVND (reference sequence). The CDR3 is made up of 16 amino acids.

The rearrangement uses TRBV6-5 and TRBJ1-4; D not certain. Germline V CDR1 and CDR2: MNHEY, SVGAGI. The CDR3 runs to 15 residues. Trimming shortened V by 0 bases and J by 2 bases, and 7 bases separated the two germline ends. The CDR3 is CASSYSEATNEKLFF. CDR3 DNA sequence: TGTGCCAGCAGTTACTCGGAGGCGACTAATGAAAAACTGTTTTTT.

In this sample, this clonotype turned up a few times. The gene calls are TRBV7-9 and TRBJ2-7; 11 bases map to TRBD1. J gave up 6 bases and V 8 bases, and 9 bases lay outside the gene matches. CDR1 is SEHNR and CDR2 is FQNEAQ in the germline V gene (reference sequence). CDR3 length: 14 amino acids. CDR3 amino acids: CASRETGTGGEQYF. The DNA of the CDR3 is TGTGCCAGCCGGGAAACGGGGACAGGGGGCGAGCAGTACTTC. The full variable domain, in which reference TRBV7-9 and TRBJ2-7 provide the parts outside the CDR3, is DTGVSQNPRHKITKRGQNVTFRCDPISEHNRLYWYRQTLGQGPEFLTYFQNEAQLEKSRLLSDRFSAERPKGSFSTLEIQRTEQGDSAMYLCASRETGTGGEQYFGPGTRLTVT.

This clonotype showed up just a few times. The rearrangement links TRBV6-5 to TRBJ1-1; no reliable D call. Germline CDR1 MNHEY, CDR2 SVGAGI. The CDR3 extends over 11 amino acids. The ends were cut back, 5 bases at V and 11 bases at J, with 12 bases in the middle. CDR3 in DNA: TGTGCCAGCAGTGAAGAGGGAGAGGCTTTCTTT. It specifies CASSEEGEAFF.

The chain employs TRBV5-4 and TRBJ2-5; D remains unclear. Trimming cost V 3 bases and J 5 bases, with 5 bases left between them. The CDR3 extends over 11 amino acids. The V gene's germline CDR1 is SGHNT and CDR2 YYREEE (reference sequence). The DNA of the CDR3 is TGTGCCAGCAGCTATAAGGAGACCCAGTACTTC. Translation gives CASSYKETQYF. Together with reference TRBV5-4 and TRBJ2-5, the CDR3 gives the full variable domain: ETGVTQSPTHLIKTRGQQVTLRCSSQSGHNTVSWYQQALGQGPQFIFQYYREEENGRGNFPPRFSGLQFPNYSSELNVNALELDDSALYLCASSYKETQYFGPGTRLLVL.

This clonotype has more than one count but fewer than ten. The rearrangement joins TRBV20-1 to TRBJ2-5; TRBD2 might be the D (7 bases). The CDR3 spans 16 residues. CDR1 DFQATT and CDR2 SNEGSKA come from the germline V gene (reference sequence). Trimming left V 6 bases short and J 4 bases short, with 24 bases between. CDR3 sequence: CSARRGTGGQRETQYF. Written as DNA, the CDR3 is TGCAGTGCACGGAGGGGGACGGGGGGCCAGAGAGAGACCCAGTACTTC.

The V gene is TRBV6-6, the J gene TRBJ2-2; TRBD2 might be the D (5 bases). Germline V CDR1 and CDR2: MNHNY, SVGAGI (reference sequence). The CDR3 extends over 17 amino acids. Trimming removed 1 base from V and 3 bases from J, with 15 bases in between. The CDR3 protein is CASSYYLYGEDTGELFF. The CDR3 DNA follows: TGTGCCAGCAGTTACTATCTCTACGGGGAAGACACCGGGGAGCTGTTTTTT.

For the CDR3, the DNA is TGTGCCAGCAGCTCTAGCCCAGGACGTTACGAGACCCAGTACTTC. Its protein is CASSSSPGRYETQYF. The rearrangement links TRBV7-2 to TRBJ2-5; TRBD2 is a possible D gene (5 bases). Germline lookup yields CDR1 SGHTA and CDR2 FQGNSA. Trimming removed 4 bases from V and 5 bases from J, with 17 bases in between. This CDR3 is built from 15 residues.

On this clonotype: A much larger clone lies a single base off, so this may be a read error. The chain recombines TRBV6-5 with TRBJ2-5; a weak D match, TRBD2 (6 bases). This CDR3 has 16 residues. Deletions cut 6 bases from V and 4 bases from J, with 21 bases between. CDR1 is MNHEY and CDR2 is SVGAGI in the germline V gene. The CDR3 loop is CASSRARGRGGETQYF. The CDR3 DNA reads as TGTGCCAGCAGCCGAGCCCGGGGACGGGGAGGAGAGACCCAGTACTTC.

The chain recombines TRBV6-6 with TRBJ2-2; maybe TRBD2 (7 bases). The CDR3 is 16 residues long. Germline V gene data show CDR1 as MNHNY and CDR2 as SVGAGI (reference sequence). Trimming pared 4 bases from V and 2 bases from J, leaving 14 bases between. The CDR3 DNA sequence: TGTGCCAGCAGTTCTGGTGGGGGGGCCAACACCGGGGAGCTGTTTTTT. Its translation is CASSSGGGANTGELFF.

This clonotype is medium-sized. The J gene is TRBJ2-3, the V gene TRBV6-5, with TRBD1 as a possible D gene (5 bases). Germline CDR1 is MNHEY and CDR2 is SVGAGI. V gave up 0 bases and J gave up 4 bases, with 14 bases separating them. The CDR3 length is 16 residues. This CDR3 is CASSYSAREGADTQYF. The DNA for the CDR3 is TGTGCCAGCAGTTACTCTGCCAGAGAAGGGGCAGATACGCAGTATTTT.

CDR3 sequence: CASSPSGTGGFLSEQYV. DNA of the CDR3: TGTGCCAGCTCACCGTCAGGGACGGGGGGGTTTCTTAGCGAGCAGTACGTC. J is TRBJ2-7 and V is TRBV18, with 8 nucleotides matching TRBD2. V trimming: 3 bases; J trimming: 6 bases; junction bases outside the gene matches: 16. This CDR3 spans 17 amino acids. Germline CDR1 reads KGHSH; CDR2 reads LQKENI.

Within the sample, this clonotype is medium-sized. The CDR3 DNA follows: TGTGCCAGCAGTTTAGTAGCCACCGGGGAGCTGTTTTTT. Translated, it gives CASSLVATGELFF. The chain joins TRBV12-3 or TRBV12-4 to TRBJ2-2; D unclear. This CDR3 is built from 13 residues. V was pared by 1 base and J by 4 bases, with 4 bases between.

This clonotype is medium-sized (0.01 to 0.1%). The chain joins TRBV19 to TRBJ2-5; possible D gene TRBD2, 5 bases. CDR3 length: 14 amino acids. The V gene lost 5 bases and the J gene lost 2 bases, with 12 bases spanning the gap. Germline CDR1 and CDR2: LNHDA and SQIVND (reference sequence). CDR3 sequence: CASSRQRKQETQYF. The CDR3 DNA reads as TGTGCCAGTAGTCGCCAGCGGAAGCAAGAGACCCAGTACTTC.

This clonotype was seen more than once but under ten times. The rearrangement uses TRBV5-1 and TRBJ2-1; D ambiguous. Germline V CDR1 and CDR2: SGHRS, YFSETQ. The V end was cut by 0 bases, the J end by 1 base, with 5 bases between. The CDR3 has 14 amino acids. CDR3 loop: CASSLDGSYNEQFF. CDR3 coding DNA: TGCGCCAGCAGCTTGGACGGATCCTACAATGAGCAGTTCTTC.

The chain couples TRBV7-2 to TRBJ2-5, with D possibly TRBD1 on 5 matching bases. This CDR3 has 15 residues. V lost 1 base and J 4 bases, leaving 13 bases between the germline ends. Germline lookup yields CDR1 SGHTA and CDR2 FQGNSA. The CDR3 spells CASSLDGASGETQYF. CDR3 in DNA: TGTGCCAGCAGCTTAGATGGGGCCTCTGGAGAGACCCAGTACTTC.

This clonotype was observed a handful of times. The chain is built from TRBV6-4 and TRBJ2-7; tentative D call: TRBD2 (5 bases). V dropped 0 bases and J dropped 5 bases, with 23 bases sitting between them. This CDR3 is built from 18 residues. From germline, CDR1 is MRHNA and CDR2 SNTAGT. The CDR3 region has the DNA TGTGCCAGCAGTGACTCGAATGCGTGGGCAGTAGCGAAAAACGAGCAGTACTTC. This codes for CASSDSNAWAVAKNEQYF.

The rearrangement uses TRBV14 and TRBJ2-2, with D perhaps TRBD1 or TRBD2 (5 bases each). Germline loops: CDR1 SGHDN, CDR2 FVKESK. Trimming removed 0 bases at V and 3 bases at J, with 17 bases between. This CDR3 is 18 amino acids long. The CDR3 DNA reads as TGTGCCAGCAGCCAAGAAGTGGGGGAATTCCGATACACCGGGGAGCTGTTTTTT. Its translation is CASSQEVGEFRYTGELFF.

A remark on this clonotype: At one end the junction does not follow the germline gene, possibly because of a read error. V gene TRBV20-1 combines with J gene TRBJ2-3; the D call may be TRBD1 or TRBD2 (5 bases each). CDR1 is DFQATT and CDR2 is SNEGSKA in the germline V gene (reference sequence). CDR3 length: 11 amino acids. In DNA, the CDR3 is TGCAGTGCCAGAGGGGTGAATACGCAGTATTTT. Protein sequence: CSARGVNTQYF.

The chain couples TRBV5-1 to TRBJ1-1; D is unresolved. CDR3 size: 14 residues. Germline loops: CDR1 SGHRS, CDR2 YFSETQ. V was shortened by 3 bases and J by 1 base, with 10 bases between the two germline ends. The DNA for the CDR3 is TGCGCCAGCAGCTGGGATCTGGGGAACACTGAAGCTTTCTTT. Its protein is CASSWDLGNTEAFF.

The V gene is TRBV20-1, the J gene TRBJ2-3; 11 bases map to TRBD1. V trimming: 0 bases; J trimming: 5 bases; junction bases outside the gene matches: 4. This CDR3 is built from 15 residues. Germline CDR1 is DFQATT and CDR2 is SNEGSKA (reference sequence). The chain's CDR3 is CSARDWTGGLDTQYF. CDR3 sequence (DNA): TGCAGTGCTAGAGATTGGACAGGGGGCTTAGATACGCAGTATTTT.

This clonotype was recorded a few times. The chain is built from TRBV12-3 or TRBV12-4 and TRBJ1-2; 8 bases match TRBD1. V lost 5 bases and J lost 4; bases outside the gene matches: 9. The CDR3 runs to 15 residues. The DNA of the CDR3 is TGTGCCAGCAGTCTCTCGGGGACAGGCACCTATGGCTACACCTTC. This gives the protein CASSLSGTGTYGYTF.